These 18 T cell receptor beta chains originate from one sample sequenced in a study of control samples from healthy donors and cancer patients. The assay was immunoSEQ multiplex PCR, and TCRdb's table has in-frame clones only and misses some. The sample shows 100,000 to 150,000 clones, 85% to 95% of them seen only once. Input material: PBMCs. These receptors were taken from an elderly man with head and neck cancer.

The CDR3 sequence is CASSIRSGRAADTQYF. The DNA for the CDR3 is TGTGCCAGCTCAATCCGGAGCGGGAGGGCCGCAGATACGCAGTATTTT. The chain is built from TRBV18 and TRBJ2-3, with TRBD2 identical over 10 bases. This CDR3 region has 16 residues. CDR1 is KGHSH, CDR2 LQKENI, per germline. V shed 5 bases and J 4 bases; nucleotides not matched to a gene: 9.

This clone was observed a handful of times. The rearrangement joins TRBV12-3 or TRBV12-4 to TRBJ2-7, with TRBD1 identical over 10 bases. The CDR3 contains 13 residues. V shed 6 bases and J 6 bases; nucleotides not matched to a gene: 5. CDR3 sequence (DNA): TGTGCCAGCAGCCGGGACAGGGGCTCCGAGCAGTACTTC. Protein product: CASSRDRGSEQYF.

The rearrangement uses TRBV3-1 (or the pseudogene TRBV3-2) and TRBJ2-5; unclear D gene. Germline V gene sequence: CDR1 LGHDT, CDR2 YNNKEL (reference sequence). The germline V and J ends were trimmed by 0 bases and 7 bases, with 15 bases remaining between them. This CDR3 has 15 residues. The CDR3 loop is CASSQDLTPGRTQYF. The CDR3 nucleotides read TGTGCCAGCAGCCAAGATCTAACCCCAGGTCGGACCCAGTACTTC.

The rearrangement links TRBV11-2 to TRBJ1-3; the D is unclear. This CDR3 has 13 residues. V was pared by 5 bases and J by 4 bases, with 9 bases between. From germline, CDR1 is SGHAT and CDR2 FQNNGV. CDR3 protein: CASSPPGGNTIYF. CDR3 DNA: TGTGCCAGCAGCCCCCCCGGGGGAAACACCATATATTTT. Complete variable domain (other parts from reference TRBV11-2 and TRBJ1-3): EAGVAQSPRYKIIEKRQSVAFWCNPISGHATLYWYQQILGQGPKLLIQFQNNGVVDDSQLPKDRFSAERLKGVDSTLKIQPAKLEDSAVYLCASSPPGGNTIYFGEGSWLTVV.

The chain employs TRBV7-9 and TRBJ2-7, with 12 bases lining up with TRBD1. This CDR3 is built from 15 residues. Germline values: CDR1 SEHNR, CDR2 FQNEAQ (reference sequence). The J segment lost 5 bases and the V segment lost 2 bases, leaving 4 bases of the junction unmatched. The CDR3 nucleotides are TGTGCCAGCAGCTTAAGGGGGACAGGGGGCGACGAGCAGTACTTC. This sequence encodes CASSLRGTGGDEQYF.

J is TRBJ1-1 and V is TRBV5-1; D is ambiguous. This CDR3 has 15 amino acids. V was shortened by 1 base and J by 0 bases, with 10 bases between the two germline ends. Germline loops: CDR1 SGHRS, CDR2 YFSETQ. This CDR3 reads CASSLSGGMNTEAFF. DNA of the CDR3: TGCGCCAGCAGCTTGAGCGGCGGAATGAACACTGAAGCTTTCTTT. The full variable domain, its missing parts supplied by reference TRBV5-1 and TRBJ1-1, is KAGVTQTPRYLIKTRGQQVTLSCSPISGHRSVSWYQQTPGQGLQFLFEYFSETQRNKGNFPGRFSGRQFSNSRSEMNVSTLELGDSALYLCASSLSGGMNTEAFFGQGTRLTVV.

This clone was counted a few times. The rearrangement joins TRBV9 to TRBJ2-2, with D hard to call. This CDR3 has 17 amino acids. V was pared by 0 bases and J by 0 bases, with 12 bases between. From germline, CDR1 is SGDLS and CDR2 YYNGEE. The CDR3 region has the DNA TGTGCCAGCAGCGTAGTAAATATTGGGCCGAACACCGGGGAGCTGTTTTTT. Its protein is CASSVVNIGPNTGELFF.

The V and J genes are TRBV10-1 and TRBJ2-3, with D perhaps TRBD1 (5 bases). V was shortened by 0 bases and J by 5 bases, with 9 bases between the two germline ends. In germline, CDR1 is WNHNN, CDR2 SYGVQD (reference sequence). This CDR3 comprises 14 residues. The CDR3 DNA reads as TGCGCCAGCAGTGAGTCGAGACAGTTAGATACGCAGTATTTT. This sequence encodes CASSESRQLDTQYF.

The rearrangement links TRBV12-5 to TRBJ2-7; 9 nucleotides align to TRBD1. Germline V gene sequence: CDR1 LGHNT, CDR2 FRNRAP. With 2 bases clipped from V and 4 bases from J, the junction kept 6 bases outside the gene matches. The CDR3 spans 15 residues. CDR3 in amino acids: CASGLKVGQGYEQYF. The CDR3, as DNA: TGTGCTAGTGGTTTGAAAGTGGGACAGGGTTACGAGCAGTACTTC.

V usage is TRBV3-1 (or the pseudogene TRBV3-2) and J usage is TRBJ2-4; the match to TRBD1 covers 7 bases. The CDR3 is 17 residues long. Germline CDR1 LGHDT, CDR2 YNNKEL (reference sequence). V shed 3 bases, J shed 1 base, and the junction held 9 bases outside the gene matches. The CDR3 DNA reads as TGTGCCAGCAGCCACCCGAATCTACAGGGGGCCAAAAACATTCAGTACTTC. It specifies CASSHPNLQGAKNIQYF.

This rearrangement joins TRBV29-1 to TRBJ2-3; 9 bases are a match to TRBD2. V trimming: 0 bases; J trimming: 4 bases; junction bases outside the gene matches: 5. CDR1 and CDR2 from the germline V gene are SQVTM and ANQGSEA. CDR3 length: 15 residues. CDR3 in amino acids: CSVEDRAGGPDTQYF. CDR3 in DNA: TGCAGCGTTGAAGATAGGGCGGGGGGGCCAGATACGCAGTATTTT.

The J gene is TRBJ1-5, the V gene TRBV6-5, with a possible D match to TRBD1 (6 bases). Trimming stripped 6 bases from V and 6 bases from J, with 12 bases between. The germline gives CDR1 MNHEY, CDR2 SVGAGI. The CDR3 covers 13 residues. The CDR3 region is CASRPNRVQPQHF. The DNA of the CDR3 is TGTGCCAGCAGGCCAAACAGGGTTCAGCCCCAGCATTTT.

This chain connects TRBV28 to TRBJ1-5; D is unresolved. Trimming pared 6 bases from V and 6 bases from J, leaving 6 bases between. CDR1 and CDR2 from the germline V gene are MDHEN and SYDVKM. This CDR3 is 11 amino acids long. For the CDR3, the DNA is TGTGCCAGCAGCCGGGTTCAGCCCCAGCATTTT. It is translated as CASSRVQPQHF.

V is TRBV4-2 and J is TRBJ1-5; 7 positions match TRBD1. Looked up from germline, CDR1 is LGHNA and CDR2 is YNFKEQ. The CDR3 spans 19 residues. With V trimmed by 5 bases and J by 4 bases, 20 bases remained unmatched. The CDR3 DNA is TGTGCCAGCAGCAATGGTATCGCGCAGGGGGAATTCCGGAATCAGCCCCAGCATTTT. Its translation is CASSNGIAQGEFRNQPQHF.

The chain uses TRBV7-9 and TRBJ2-1; 14 positions agree with TRBD2. The CDR3 loop spans 15 amino acids. V lost 3 bases, J lost 6 bases, and 1 base stayed unmatched. Per the germline V gene, CDR1 is SEHNR and CDR2 is FQNEAQ (reference sequence). The CDR3 DNA reads as TGTGCCAGCAGCTTCGGGACTAGCGGGGGCAATGAGCAGTTCTTC. Its translation: CASSFGTSGGNEQFF.

V gene TRBV11-2 combines with J gene TRBJ1-2, with D possibly matching TRBD1 (5 bases). CDR3 length equals 13 residues. Looked up from germline, CDR1 is SGHAT and CDR2 is FQNNGV. V was pared by 3 bases and J by 7 bases, with 12 bases between. CDR3 DNA sequence: TGTGCCAGCAGCTTTTTCAGGGAGGGTGGCTACACCTTC. Translation gives CASSFFREGGYTF.

The gene calls are TRBV7-2 and TRBJ1-4, with D uncertain. Germline V CDR1 and CDR2: SGHTA, FQGNSA. The CDR3 runs to 17 residues. V lost 5 bases to trimming and J lost 6 bases, with 22 bases between them. CDR3 protein: CASSRTHPRSVDEKLFF. The CDR3 nucleotides read TGTGCCAGCAGCCGTACCCACCCCCGTTCCGTCGATGAAAAACTGTTTTTT.

The chain carries TRBV6-4 and TRBJ1-5; D is undetermined. CDR1 and CDR2 (germline): MRHNA, SNTAGT. Trimming cost V 0 bases and J 12 bases, with 12 bases left between them. The CDR3 loop spans 13 amino acids. The CDR3, as DNA: TGTGCCAGCAGTGACTCCTCGTCCGGAGTCCAGCATTTT. This sequence encodes CASSDSSSGVQHF.